The present TCR beta chain was sequenced within a study of T cell responses to AZD1222 COVID-19 vaccine. Study-level findings and limits: The peak T cell response came first, and repertoires were sampled only after it. Two doses of AZD1222 preceded a rise in Spike-specific TCR breadth and depth.

Assay used: immunoSEQ multiplex PCR; TCRdb lists only in-frame clones, some missing. The sample yields 64,000 or so clones, less than 90% seen once. The CDR3 runs to 11 residues. Germline CDR1 reads SEHNR; CDR2 reads FQNEAQ (reference sequence). Trimming shortened V by 9 bases and J by 3 bases, and 8 bases separated the two germline ends. Points on this clone: Its antigen is unidentified.

The chain has TRBV7-9 and TRBJ1-1; no clear D gene. The receptor comes from an adult in good health. The sample consisted of peripheral blood, taken on day 0 of AZD1222 vaccination. The chain's CDR3 is CASQEDTEAFF. The DNA of the CDR3 is TGTGCCAGTCAAGAGGACACTGAAGCTTTCTTT.